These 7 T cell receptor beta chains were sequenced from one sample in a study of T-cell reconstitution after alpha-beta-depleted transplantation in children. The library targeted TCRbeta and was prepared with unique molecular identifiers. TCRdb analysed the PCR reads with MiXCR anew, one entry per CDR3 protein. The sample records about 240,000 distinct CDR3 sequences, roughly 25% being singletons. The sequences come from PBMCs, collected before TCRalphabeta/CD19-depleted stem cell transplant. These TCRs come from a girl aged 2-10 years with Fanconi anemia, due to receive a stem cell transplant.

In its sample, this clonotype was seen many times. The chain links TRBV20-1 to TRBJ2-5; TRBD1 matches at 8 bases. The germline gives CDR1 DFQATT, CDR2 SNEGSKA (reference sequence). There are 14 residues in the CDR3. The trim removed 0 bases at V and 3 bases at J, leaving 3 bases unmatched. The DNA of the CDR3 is TGCAGTGCTAGAGATTCAGGGGGCGAAGAGACCCAGTACTTC. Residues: CSARDSGGEETQYF.

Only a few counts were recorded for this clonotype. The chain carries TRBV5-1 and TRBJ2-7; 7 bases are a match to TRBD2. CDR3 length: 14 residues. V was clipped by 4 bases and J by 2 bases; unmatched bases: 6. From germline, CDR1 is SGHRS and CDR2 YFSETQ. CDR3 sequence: CASSESGTPYEQYF. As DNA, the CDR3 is TGCGCCAGCAGCGAAAGCGGGACTCCCTACGAGCAGTACTTC.

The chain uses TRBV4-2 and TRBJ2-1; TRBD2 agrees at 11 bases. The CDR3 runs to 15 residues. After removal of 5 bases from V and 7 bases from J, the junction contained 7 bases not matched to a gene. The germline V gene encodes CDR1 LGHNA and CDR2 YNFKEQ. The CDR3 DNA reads TGTGCCAGCAGCACCCTTAGCGGGGGGGGGAATGAGCAGTTCTTC. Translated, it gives CASSTLSGGGNEQFF.

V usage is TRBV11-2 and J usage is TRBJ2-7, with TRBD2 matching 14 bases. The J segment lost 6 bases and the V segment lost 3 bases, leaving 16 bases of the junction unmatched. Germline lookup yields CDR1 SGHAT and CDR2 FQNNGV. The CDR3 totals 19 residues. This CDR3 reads CASSFFPGLAGEKSSEQYF. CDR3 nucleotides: TGTGCCAGCAGCTTTTTTCCGGGACTAGCGGGAGAGAAGAGCTCCGAGCAGTACTTC.

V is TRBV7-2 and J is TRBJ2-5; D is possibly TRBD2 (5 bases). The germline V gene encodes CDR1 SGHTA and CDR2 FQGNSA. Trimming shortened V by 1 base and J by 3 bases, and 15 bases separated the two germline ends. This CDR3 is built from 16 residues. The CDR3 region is CASSLGPSWGEETQYF. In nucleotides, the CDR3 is TGTGCCAGCAGCTTAGGCCCTAGCTGGGGTGAAGAGACCCAGTACTTC.

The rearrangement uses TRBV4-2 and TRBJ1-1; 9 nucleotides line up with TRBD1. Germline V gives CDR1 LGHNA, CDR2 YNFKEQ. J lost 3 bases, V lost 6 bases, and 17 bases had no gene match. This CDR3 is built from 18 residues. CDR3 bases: TGTGCCAGCAGGCAACCTTACAGGGGGCGCGGGAGGGACACTGAAGCTTTCTTT. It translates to CASRQPYRGRGRDTEAFF.

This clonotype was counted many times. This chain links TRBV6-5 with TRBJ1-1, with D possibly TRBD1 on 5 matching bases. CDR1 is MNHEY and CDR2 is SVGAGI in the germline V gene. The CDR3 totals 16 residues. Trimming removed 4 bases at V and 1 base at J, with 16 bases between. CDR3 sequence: CASSLDTHLGNTEAFF. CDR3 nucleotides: TGTGCCAGCAGTTTGGACACCCATTTGGGGAACACTGAAGCTTTCTTT.